A single T cell receptor beta chain is shown here with its context. CDR3 size: 14 residues. Germline V lookup: CDR1 MNHNY, CDR2 SVGAGI (reference sequence). The V and J ends lost 5 bases and 3 bases respectively, with 14 bases between them. The data were taken from a study of blood T cell repertoires in COVID-19. Study-wide context: Spain, Italy and the United States supplied samples that represented acute and convalescent COVID-19. The cDNA or gDNA used as material had been derived from T cells, B-cell-depleted T cells, or PBMCs.

Per the study methods: Amplification of reference gene primers provided the estimated nucleated cell counts. The protocol was immunoSEQ multiplex PCR, while the TCRdb copy is restricted to in-frame clones and leaves out a portion. V and J calls and clone size are those listed in that table; D and trimming were worked out from the DNA. The sample comprises under 200,000 clones, nearly 90% of which are singletons, and under 25% rests with the top ten. This TCR was sampled from a man in his sixties with active or convalescent COVID-19. The sample was peripheral blood. The rearrangement joins TRBV6-6 to TRBJ2-7; tentative D call: TRBD1 (5 bases). CDR3 amino acids: CASSPRNRLYEQYF. Written as DNA, the CDR3 is TGTGCCAGCAGTCCACGGAACAGGCTCTACGAGCAGTACTTC.